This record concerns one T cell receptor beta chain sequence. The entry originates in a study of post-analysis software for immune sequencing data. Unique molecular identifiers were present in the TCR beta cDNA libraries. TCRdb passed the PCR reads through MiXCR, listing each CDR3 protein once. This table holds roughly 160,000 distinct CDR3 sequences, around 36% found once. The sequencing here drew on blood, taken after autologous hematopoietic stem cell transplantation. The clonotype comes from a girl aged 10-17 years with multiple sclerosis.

CDR3 protein: CSANGGQNTDTQYF. The CDR3 coding sequence is TGCAGTGCTAATGGGGGGCAGAACACGGATACGCAGTATTTT. This chain connects TRBV20-1 to TRBJ2-3; D might be TRBD1 or TRBD2, each matching 6 bases. The CDR3 is made up of 14 amino acids. CDR1 is DFQATT, CDR2 SNEGSKA, per germline (reference sequence). Trimming took off 4 bases at V and 6 bases at J, with 17 bases between the two ends.